The present T cell receptor beta chain was sequenced within a study of T-cell reconstitution after alpha-beta-depleted transplantation in children. Germline values: CDR1 SQVTM, CDR2 ANQGSEA. Trimming shortened V by 4 bases and J by 0 bases, and 22 bases separated the two germline ends. The CDR3 runs to 19 residues. Unique molecular identifiers were incorporated when the TCRbeta library was constructed. TCRdb analysed the PCR reads with MiXCR anew, one entry per CDR3 protein. The data hold under 140,000 distinct CDR3 sequences, with under 13% observed a single time. This clonotype was seen at least ten times.

The sequenced sample was PBMCs from the stem cell graft donor, obtained from the stem cell graft. This TCR was sampled from a human donor who donated a stem cell graft to a child with acute lymphoblastic leukemia. The rearrangement joins TRBV29-1 to TRBJ2-6; possible D gene TRBD1, 5 bases. The DNA for the CDR3 is TGCAGCGTTGGCAGATGGGCAGGGAACTCCGACTCTGGGGCCAACGTCCTGACTTTC. Translation gives CSVGRWAGNSDSGANVLTF.